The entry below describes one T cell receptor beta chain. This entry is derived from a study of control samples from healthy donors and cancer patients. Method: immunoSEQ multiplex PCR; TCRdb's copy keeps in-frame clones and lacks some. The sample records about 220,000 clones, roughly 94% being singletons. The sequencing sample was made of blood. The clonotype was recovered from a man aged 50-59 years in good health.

The CDR3 here is CASSPLGQNTGELFF. For the CDR3, the DNA is TGTGCCAGCTCACCCCTTGGACAGAACACCGGGGAGCTGTTTTTT. V and J are TRBV18 and TRBJ2-2; the D gene is possibly TRBD1 (5 bases). Germline CDR1 is KGHSH and CDR2 is LQKENI. The CDR3 length is 15 residues. Deletions cut 3 bases from V and 1 base from J, with 9 bases between.